The 15 T cell receptor beta chains given below trace back to one sample, sequenced in a study of T-cell reconstitution after alpha-beta-depleted transplantation in children. Unique molecular identifiers were used to barcode this TCRbeta library. TCRdb called the PCR reads again in MiXCR, with one record for every CDR3 protein. The table lists some 490,000 distinct CDR3 sequences, 12% of them singletons. Sample: PBMCs from the stem cell graft donor, taken from the stem cell graft. These receptors were obtained from a human donor who donated a stem cell graft to a child with combined immunodeficiency.

Only a few counts were recorded for this clonotype. CDR3 protein: CASSPGDYPQEQYF. The CDR3 DNA reads as TGTGCCAGCAGCCCCGGGGACTACCCTCAAGAGCAGTACTTC. The chain combines TRBV3-1 with TRBJ2-7; 7 bases are shared with TRBD2. The V segment lost 4 bases and the J segment 7 bases; nucleotides outside the gene matches: 10. The CDR3 totals 14 residues. Germline CDR1 LGHDT, CDR2 YNNKEL (reference sequence).

In its sample, this clonotype was seen a few times. J is TRBJ2-7 and V is TRBV6-5; 7 bases are shared with TRBD1. Trimming at V came to 0 bases and at J to 5 bases, leaving 10 bases not matched to a gene. The CDR3 totals 16 residues. CDR1 is MNHEY and CDR2 is SVGAGI in the germline V gene. The CDR3 loop reads CASSYSETGELHEQYF. CDR3 sequence (DNA): TGTGCCAGCAGTTACTCGGAAACAGGGGAGTTGCACGAGCAGTACTTC.

This clonotype was recorded a few times. V and J are TRBV7-2 and TRBJ2-4; D is undetermined. This CDR3 spans 16 amino acids. Trimming stripped 1 base from V and 1 base from J, with 11 bases between. The germline V gene has CDR1 SGHTA and CDR2 FQGNSA. The CDR3 spells CASSLGELGAKNIQYF. CDR3 nucleotides: TGTGCCAGCAGCTTAGGCGAGCTTGGGGCCAAAAACATTCAGTACTTC.

V and J are TRBV3-1 and TRBJ2-7; D not certain. Germline V lookup: CDR1 LGHDT, CDR2 YNNKEL (reference sequence). V lost 4 bases and J 0 bases, leaving 16 bases between the germline ends. This CDR3 contains 16 residues. The CDR3 spells CASSPSHVRFSYEQYF. CDR3 DNA sequence: TGTGCCAGCAGCCCGTCTCATGTCAGGTTCTCCTACGAGCAGTACTTC.

The chain has TRBV24-1 and TRBJ2-3, with TRBD2 matching 7 bases. CDR3 length equals 16 residues. CDR1 is KGHDR, CDR2 SFDVKD, per germline. The trim removed 3 bases at V and 4 bases at J, leaving 9 bases unmatched. The CDR3 here is CATSDRTRIVPDTQYF. CDR3 nucleotides: TGTGCCACCAGTGATCGGACTAGAATTGTCCCAGATACGCAGTATTTT.

This clonotype has only a few counts. This sequence joins TRBV15 and TRBJ1-5, with 7 positions matching TRBD1. The CDR3 extends over 15 amino acids. V was clipped by 3 bases and J by 2 bases; unmatched bases: 4. Germline V CDR1 and CDR2: LNHNV, YYDKDF (reference sequence). CDR3 nucleotide sequence: TGTGCCACCAGCAGGGATGGACAGGGCAATCAGCCCCAGCATTTT. Translated: CATSRDGQGNQPQHF.

The rearrangement uses TRBV3-1 and TRBJ2-1, with 11 bases identical to TRBD2. In germline, CDR1 is LGHDT, CDR2 YNNKEL (reference sequence). The CDR3 consists of 16 residues. Trimming cost V 3 bases and J 3 bases; bases outside gene matches: 4. In DNA, the CDR3 is TGTGCCAGCAGCCAGGTAGCGGGGGGGCGCTACAATGAGCAGTTCTTC. As protein: CASSQVAGGRYNEQFF.

Many counts were recorded for this clonotype. This chain links TRBV4-3 with TRBJ2-1, with unresolved D. The CDR3 extends over 13 amino acids. Deletions cut 3 bases from V and 4 bases from J, with 7 bases between. Germline V lookup: CDR1 LGHNA, CDR2 YSLEER. The CDR3 sequence is CASSHSPYNEQFF. The CDR3, as DNA: TGCGCCAGCAGCCATTCCCCTTACAATGAGCAGTTCTTC.

V is TRBV7-6 and J is TRBJ2-3, with D possibly matching TRBD1 (5 bases). Per germline, CDR1 SGHVS and CDR2 FNYEAQ. The CDR3 is 15 residues long. Trimming left V 3 bases short and J 0 bases short, with 10 bases between. CDR3 bases: TGTGCCAGCAGCTTGTTCGGACAAAGCACAGATACGCAGTATTTT. Translation gives CASSLFGQSTDTQYF.

This clonotype was recorded many times. V is TRBV5-1 and J is TRBJ2-5; D unresolved. This CDR3 is built from 14 residues. Deletions cut 2 bases from V and 1 base from J, with 9 bases between. The germline V gene encodes CDR1 SGHRS and CDR2 YFSETQ. The CDR3 DNA reads TGCGCCAGCAGCTTTACCGGCTTCCAAGAGACCCAGTACTTC. This sequence encodes CASSFTGFQETQYF.

This clonotype has ten or more counts. The chain carries TRBV12-3 or TRBV12-4 and TRBJ1-1; no firm D call. The CDR3 spans 14 residues. Trimming stripped 0 bases from V and 11 bases from J, with 16 bases between. Here the CDR3 reads CASSLAMLEGSAFF. CDR3 DNA sequence: TGTGCCAGCAGTTTAGCGATGTTGGAGGGATCGGCTTTCTTT.

The gene calls are TRBV10-3 and TRBJ2-7; 10 positions agree with TRBD1. CDR1 is ENHRY and CDR2 is SYGVKD in the germline V gene. J was trimmed by 5 bases and V by 11 bases; bases with no gene match: 9. The CDR3 spans 13 residues. The CDR3 DNA reads as TGTGCCTCCCGTGGACAGGGGGGAAACGAGCAGTACTTC. Translating gives CASRGQGGNEQYF.

In its sample, this clonotype was seen many times. This chain uses TRBV20-1 with TRBJ2-2, with D possibly TRBD1 on 6 matching bases. The length of the CDR3 is 16 residues. Per germline, CDR1 DFQATT and CDR2 SNEGSKA (reference sequence). V lost 0 bases and J 4 bases, leaving 15 bases between the germline ends. The CDR3 reads CSARESYREATGELFF. CDR3 bases: TGCAGTGCTAGAGAGTCTTACAGGGAAGCCACCGGGGAGCTGTTTTTT.

This clonotype was seen at least ten times. The J gene is TRBJ2-1, the V gene TRBV20-1; 10 bases align to TRBD2. The V segment lost 5 bases and the J segment 7 bases; nucleotides outside the gene matches: 11. The CDR3 covers 15 residues. Germline CDR1 is DFQATT and CDR2 is SNEGSKA (reference sequence). The CDR3 region has the DNA TGCAGTGCTGTTTGGGCTAGCGGGGGAGGGAATGAGCAGTTCTTC. It yields the protein CSAVWASGGGNEQFF.

The gene calls are TRBV5-1 and TRBJ2-3; D gene uncertain. Trimming took 8 bases from V and 6 from J, leaving 13 bases between them. Germline CDR1 is SGHRS and CDR2 is YFSETQ. The CDR3 has 12 residues. The CDR3 reads CASQEGLDTQYF. Written as DNA, the CDR3 is TGCGCCAGTCAGGAAGGGCTGGATACGCAGTATTTT.